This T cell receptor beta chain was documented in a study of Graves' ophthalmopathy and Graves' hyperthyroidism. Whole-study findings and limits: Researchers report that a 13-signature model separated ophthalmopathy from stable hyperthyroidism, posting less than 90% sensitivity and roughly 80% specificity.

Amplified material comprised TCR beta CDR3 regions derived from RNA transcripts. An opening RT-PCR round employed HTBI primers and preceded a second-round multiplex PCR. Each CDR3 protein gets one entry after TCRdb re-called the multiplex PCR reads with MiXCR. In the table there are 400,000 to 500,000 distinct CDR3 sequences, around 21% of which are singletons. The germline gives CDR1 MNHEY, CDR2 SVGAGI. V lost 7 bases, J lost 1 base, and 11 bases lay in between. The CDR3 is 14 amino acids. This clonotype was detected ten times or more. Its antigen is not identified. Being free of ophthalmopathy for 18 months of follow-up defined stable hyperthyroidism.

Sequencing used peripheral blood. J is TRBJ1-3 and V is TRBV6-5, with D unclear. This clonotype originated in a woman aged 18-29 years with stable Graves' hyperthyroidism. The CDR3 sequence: CASIPRVSGNTIYF. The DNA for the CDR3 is TGTGCCAGCATCCCGAGGGTATCTGGAAACACCATATATTTT.